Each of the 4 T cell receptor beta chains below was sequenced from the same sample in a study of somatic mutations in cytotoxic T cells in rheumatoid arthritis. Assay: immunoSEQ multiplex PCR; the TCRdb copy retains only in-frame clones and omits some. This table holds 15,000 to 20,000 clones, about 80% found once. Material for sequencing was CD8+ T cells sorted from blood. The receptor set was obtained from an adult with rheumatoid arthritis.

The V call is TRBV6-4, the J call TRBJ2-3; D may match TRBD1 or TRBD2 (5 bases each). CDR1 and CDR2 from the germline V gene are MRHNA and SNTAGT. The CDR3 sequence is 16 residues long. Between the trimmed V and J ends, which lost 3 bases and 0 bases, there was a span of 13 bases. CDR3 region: CASSDGWGRSTDTQYF. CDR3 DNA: TGTGCCAGCAGTGATGGGTGGGGACGTAGCACAGATACGCAGTATTTT.

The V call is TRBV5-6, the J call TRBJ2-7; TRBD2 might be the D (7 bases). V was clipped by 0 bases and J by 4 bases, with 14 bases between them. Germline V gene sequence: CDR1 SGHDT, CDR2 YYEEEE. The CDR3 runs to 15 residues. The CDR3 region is CASSLAPEGGYEQYF. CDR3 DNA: TGTGCCAGCAGCTTGGCCCCGGAGGGGGGGTACGAGCAGTACTTC.

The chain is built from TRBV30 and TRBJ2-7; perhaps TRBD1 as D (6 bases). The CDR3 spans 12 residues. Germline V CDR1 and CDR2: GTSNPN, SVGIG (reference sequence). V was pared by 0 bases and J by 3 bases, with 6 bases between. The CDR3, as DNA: TGTGCCTGGAGTGTACAGGGCTACGAGCAGTACTTC. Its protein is CAWSVQGYEQYF.

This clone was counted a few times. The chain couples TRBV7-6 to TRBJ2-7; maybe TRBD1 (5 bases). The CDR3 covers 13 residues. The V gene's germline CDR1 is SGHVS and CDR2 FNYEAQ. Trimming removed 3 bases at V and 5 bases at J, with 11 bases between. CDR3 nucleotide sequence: TGTGCCAGCAGCTTGGGGCAGGTCAACGAGCAGTACTTC. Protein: CASSLGQVNEQYF.